A selection of T cell receptor beta chains follows, all from one sample in a study of early T cells in non-severe SARS-CoV-2 infection. TCRdb processed the 5' RACE reads anew with MiXCR; each CDR3 protein has one entry. The sample includes around 76,000 distinct CDR3 sequences, 12% of them seen just once. Specimen: whole blood. These TCRs come from an adult who was a healthcare worker with PCR-confirmed SARS-CoV-2 infection or an uninfected control (not recorded which). The CDR3 runs from the conserved cysteine through the conserved F or W. D genes are given only for firm matches. Clone size is given for some rows only: seen once, a few or many times, or a class if the clone is expanded.

j_call v_call clone_size d_call cdr3_nt cdr3_aa
TRBJ2-3 TRBV2 - - TGTGCCAGCAGGCCCACAGGGACGGATACGCAGTATTTT CASRPTGTDTQYF
TRBJ2-3 TRBV5-5 - - TGTGCCAGCGGGGAGACAGATACGCAGTATTTT CASGETDTQYF
TRBJ2-3 TRBV28 many TRBD2 TGTGCCAGCAGCCCCCATACTAGCGGGAGGACAGATACGCAGTATTTT CASSPHTSGRTDTQYF
TRBJ2-1 TRBV5-5 few TRBD1 TGTGCCAGCAGCTCCGGACAGGGGGCGCCGAATGAGCAGTTCTTC CASSSGQGAPNEQFF
TRBJ1-2 TRBV21-1 few - TGTGCCAGCACCCAGGGTATCGCCTATGGCTACACCTTC CASTQGIAYGYTF
TRBJ1-1 TRBV29-1 few - TGCAGCGTTGCCCAAGAACCCCTGGCGGCCACTGAAGCTTTCTTT CSVAQEPLAATEAFF
TRBJ2-1 TRBV5-1 few TRBD2 TGCGCCAGCAGCTTGGCTGCGCGGGAGGTCAATGAGCAGTTCTTC CASSLAAREVNEQFF
TRBJ2-7 TRBV10-2 many TRBD2 TGCGCCAGCAGAGGGACTAGCAACGAGCAGTACTTC CASRGTSNEQYF
TRBJ2-1 TRBV2 many - TGTGCCAGCAGTGAACTAGTCTACAATGAGCAGTTCTTC CASSELVYNEQFF
TRBJ2-2 TRBV15 once TRBD2 TGTGCCACCAAAGGACTAGCGGGGCTCCACGGCGGGGAGCTGTTTTTT CATKGLAGLHGGELFF
TRBJ1-2 TRBV29-1 many - TGCAGCGTTGAAGAGGGTTGGGACGGCTACACCTTC CSVEEGWDGYTF
TRBJ2-6 TRBV19 many TRBD1 TGTGCCAGTACTGACAGGGGGGAGTCTGGGGCCAACGTCCTGACTTTC CASTDRGESGANVLTF
TRBJ2-1 TRBV29-1 many - TGCAGCGTTGGGGGGCCCTACAATGAGCAGTTCTTC CSVGGPYNEQFF
TRBJ1-5 TRBV5-4 - - TGTGCCAGCAGCTCACCCAATCAGCCCCAGCATTTT CASSSPNQPQHF
TRBJ1-1 TRBV4-1 - - TGCGCCAGCAGCCAAGTGGGGACGGCGAACACTGAAGCTTTCTTT CASSQVGTANTEAFF
TRBJ1-5 TRBV12-3/TRBV12-4 many - TGTGCCAGCAGTTTAGAAAGCAATCAGCCCCAGCATTTT CASSLESNQPQHF
TRBJ2-7 TRBV27 - - TGTGCCAGCACTACGACAGTGCGCTCCTACGAGCAGTACTTC CASTTTVRSYEQYF
TRBJ1-2 TRBV6-1 - - TGTGCCAGCAGCGATCACCCTGGGGGCGAGGGCTATGGCTACACCTTC CASSDHPGGEGYGYTF
TRBJ2-5 TRBV20-1 - - TGCAGTGCTAGGGTACAAGAGACCCAGTACTTC CSARVQETQYF
TRBJ2-7 TRBV6-1 few - TGTGCCAGCAGTGAAACGATCGGGGGCGAGCAGTACTTC CASSETIGGEQYF
TRBJ2-7 TRBV25-1 many - TGTGCCAGCAGTGAATTAGGGTACGAGCAGTACTTC CASSELGYEQYF
TRBJ1-5 TRBV7-8 - - TGTGCCAGCAGCCCAAGGGCAGGGAATCAGCCCCAGCATTTT CASSPRAGNQPQHF
TRBJ1-4 TRBV9 - - TGTGCCAGCAGCGGAGGGGACGGAACTAATGAAAAACTGTTTTTT CASSGGDGTNEKLFF
TRBJ1-5 TRBV29-1 few TRBD1 TGCAGCGTTGTACAGGGGAATCAGCCCCAGCATTTT CSVVQGNQPQHF
TRBJ1-1 TRBV12-3/TRBV12-4 - TRBD1 TGTGCCAGCCGCACCGGGACAGGGGACACTGAAGCTTTCTTT CASRTGTGDTEAFF
TRBJ1-1 TRBV29-1 many - TGCAGCGTGAAGAGGGGTGACACTGAAGCTTTCTTT CSVKRGDTEAFF
TRBJ2-4 TRBV4-2 many - TGTGCCAGCAGCCAGAGAGGCGTAGCCAAAAACATTCAGTACTTC CASSQRGVAKNIQYF
TRBJ2-2 TRBV7-2 few TRBD1 TGTGCCAGCAGAACCGGACAGGGGAACACCGGGGAGCTGTTTTTT CASRTGQGNTGELFF
TRBJ2-5 TRBV6-5 - TRBD2 TGTGCCAGCGGGGCTAGCGGGAGGGCGGAGACCCAGTACTTC CASGASGRAETQYF
TRBJ2-3 TRBV20-1 many TRBD2 TGCAGTGCTCTCCCTAGCGGGAGTTGGACAGATACGCAGTATTTT CSALPSGSWTDTQYF
TRBJ2-7 TRBV29-1 - - TGCAGCGTTAGTGGAGGGTTTACTATGGCCTCCGGAGAGCAGTACTTC CSVSGGFTMASGEQYF
TRBJ1-5 TRBV12-3/TRBV12-4 many TRBD1 TGTGCCAGCAGTTACGGGACAGACTATCAGCCCCAGCATTTT CASSYGTDYQPQHF
TRBJ2-6 TRBV11-2 many TRBD1 TGTGCCAGCGGTTTGAGGGGGCTCTCTGGGGCCAACGTCCTGACTTTC CASGLRGLSGANVLTF
TRBJ2-3 TRBV5-1 few - TGCGCCAGCAGCTGGAACAGGGCAAGCACAGATACGCAGTATTTT CASSWNRASTDTQYF
TRBJ2-7 TRBV5-1 - - TGCGCCAGCAGCTTCGGGCCTGAGCTAAGTTACGAGCAGTACTTC CASSFGPELSYEQYF
TRBJ2-1 TRBV11-2 - TRBD2 TGTGCCAGCAGCCATCCGGGACTAGCGGACAATGAGCAGTTCTTC CASSHPGLADNEQFF
TRBJ2-1 TRBV30 - - TGTGCCTGCACTAAGCTGGTATACAATGAGCAGTTCTTC CACTKLVYNEQFF
TRBJ2-1 TRBV30 many TRBD2 TGTGCCTGGAGTGTTGGGGCTAGCGGCATACCCTTCCGGGGTGAGCAGTTCTTC CAWSVGASGIPFRGEQFF
TRBJ1-2 TRBV18 few - TGTGCCAGCTCACCAAACGAGGGGTTGGGCTACACCTTC CASSPNEGLGYTF
TRBJ1-1 TRBV28 many - TGTGCCGGCACCTTTGGGGGCGGAAAGAACACTGAAGCTTTCTTT CAGTFGGGKNTEAFF
TRBJ2-7 TRBV20-1 many TRBD2 TGCAGTGCTAGAGATGCGACTAGCGCCTCCTACGAGCAGTACTTC CSARDATSASYEQYF
TRBJ2-1 TRBV7-9 - - TGTGCCAGCAGTTGGGACCGGGTAGGCGAGCAGTTCTTC CASSWDRVGEQFF
TRBJ1-1 TRBV11-2 many - TGTGCCAGCAGCCCCCGACTCGTGAACACTGAAGCTTTCTTT CASSPRLVNTEAFF
TRBJ2-4 TRBV28 - - TGTGCCAGCAGAACCCCCCGGACCAAAAACATTCAGTACTTC CASRTPRTKNIQYF
TRBJ2-1 TRBV20-1 few TRBD2 TGCAGTGCGGGACCGGGACTAGCGGGAGTTAATGAGCAGTTCTTC CSAGPGLAGVNEQFF
TRBJ1-5 TRBV6-2/TRBV6-3 many - TGTGCCAGCAGTCCCGGGGGCGAGGGCAATCAGCCCCAGCATTTT CASSPGGEGNQPQHF
TRBJ2-6 TRBV14 - - TGTGCCAGCAGCCAAGGTGGGGGCTCTGGGGCCAACGTCCTGACTTTC CASSQGGGSGANVLTF
TRBJ2-6 TRBV7-2 medium-sized - TGTGCCAGCAGCTTAGGAGGTGACAGCATTTTC CASSLGGDSIF
TRBJ2-4 TRBV7-2 - TRBD2 TGTGCCAGCAGCTTAGTTACTAGCGGGACAAAAAACATTCAGTACTTC CASSLVTSGTKNIQYF